Here is one TCR beta chain with its context. Its target is unknown. Every contributor of samples was a Caucasian grown-up residing in Nashville, Tennessee. Genomic DNA of every subset was divided equally among multiple immunoSEQ plates. For sorted subsets, roughly 210 ng DNA per replicate equaled approximately 30,000 T cell genomes. The method was immunoSEQ multiplex PCR; TCRdb's version includes in-frame clones alone and lacks a portion of them. The sample yields 950,000 to 1,100,000 clones, about 75% seen once. This entry belongs to a study of shared clonotypes between healthy human individuals. Whole-study results and caveats: Larger estimated richness was generally seen in naive subsets than in memory subsets.

From germline, CDR1 is SGHAT and CDR2 FQNNGV. Trimming removed 5 bases from V and 0 bases from J, with 5 bases in between. The length of the CDR3 is 13 residues. The chain joins TRBV11-2 to TRBJ1-3; no clear D gene. The receptor was derived from a man aged 18 to 29 in good health. The sample consisted of memory CD4+ T cells sorted from blood. Regarding subset: CD45RA-negative fraction. Written as DNA, the CDR3 is TGTGCCAGCAGCCGCCTCTCTGGAAACACCATATATTTT. Its translation: CASSRLSGNTIYF.